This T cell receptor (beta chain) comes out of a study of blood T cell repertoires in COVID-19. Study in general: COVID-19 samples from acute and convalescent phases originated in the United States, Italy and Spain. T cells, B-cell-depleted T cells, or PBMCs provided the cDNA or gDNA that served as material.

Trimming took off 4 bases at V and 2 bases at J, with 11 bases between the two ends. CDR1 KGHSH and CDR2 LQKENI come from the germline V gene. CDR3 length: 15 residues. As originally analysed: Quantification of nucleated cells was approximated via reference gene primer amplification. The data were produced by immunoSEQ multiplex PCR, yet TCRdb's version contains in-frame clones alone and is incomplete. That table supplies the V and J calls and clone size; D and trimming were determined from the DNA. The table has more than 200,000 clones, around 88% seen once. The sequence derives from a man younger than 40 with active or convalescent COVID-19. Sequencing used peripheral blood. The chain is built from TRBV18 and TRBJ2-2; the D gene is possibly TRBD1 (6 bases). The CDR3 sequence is CASSQTGQNTGELFF. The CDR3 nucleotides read TGTGCCAGCTCACAAACGGGACAAAACACCGGGGAGCTGTTTTTT. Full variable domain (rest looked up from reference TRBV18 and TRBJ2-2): NAGVMQNPRHLVRRRGQEARLRCSPMKGHSHVYWYRQLPEEGLKFMVYLQKENIIDESGMPKERFSAEFPKEGPSILRIQQVVRGDSAAYFCASSQTGQNTGELFFGEGSRLTVL.